This T cell receptor (beta chain) was sequenced in a study of T cell responses to AZD1222 COVID-19 vaccine. Only a few counts were recorded for this clone. The data were produced by immunoSEQ multiplex PCR, yet TCRdb's version contains in-frame clones alone and is incomplete. The sample contains 110,000 or so clones, about 88% of which appear only once. The V gene lost 4 bases and the J gene lost 4 bases, with 12 bases spanning the gap. CDR3 length equals 14 residues. In germline, CDR1 is SGHKS, CDR2 YYEKEE (reference sequence). Sequencing was performed on peripheral blood, taken 28 days after the second AZD1222 dose. The source of this sequence is an adult who received the AZD1222 COVID-19 vaccine. This rearrangement joins TRBV5-5 to TRBJ1-5; D might be TRBD1 (6 bases). The CDR3 sequence: CASSLGQINQPQHF. CDR3 bases: TGTGCCAGCAGCCTTGGACAGATAAATCAGCCCCAGCATTTT.